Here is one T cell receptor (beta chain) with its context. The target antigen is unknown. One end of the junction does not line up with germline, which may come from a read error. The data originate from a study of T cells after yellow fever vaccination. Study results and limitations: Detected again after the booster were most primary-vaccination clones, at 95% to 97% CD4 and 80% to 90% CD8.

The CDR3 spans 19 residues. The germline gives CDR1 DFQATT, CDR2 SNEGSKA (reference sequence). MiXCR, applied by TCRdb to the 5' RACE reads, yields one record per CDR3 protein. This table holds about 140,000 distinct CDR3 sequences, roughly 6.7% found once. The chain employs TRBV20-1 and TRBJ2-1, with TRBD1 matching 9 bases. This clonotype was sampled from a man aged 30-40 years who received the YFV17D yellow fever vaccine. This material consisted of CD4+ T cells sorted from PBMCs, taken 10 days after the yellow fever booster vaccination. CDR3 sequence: CCARDRYRGRWGGYNEQFF. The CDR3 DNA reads TGCTGTGCTAGAGATCGTTACAGGGGGCGATGGGGGGGCTACAATGAGCAGTTCTTC.